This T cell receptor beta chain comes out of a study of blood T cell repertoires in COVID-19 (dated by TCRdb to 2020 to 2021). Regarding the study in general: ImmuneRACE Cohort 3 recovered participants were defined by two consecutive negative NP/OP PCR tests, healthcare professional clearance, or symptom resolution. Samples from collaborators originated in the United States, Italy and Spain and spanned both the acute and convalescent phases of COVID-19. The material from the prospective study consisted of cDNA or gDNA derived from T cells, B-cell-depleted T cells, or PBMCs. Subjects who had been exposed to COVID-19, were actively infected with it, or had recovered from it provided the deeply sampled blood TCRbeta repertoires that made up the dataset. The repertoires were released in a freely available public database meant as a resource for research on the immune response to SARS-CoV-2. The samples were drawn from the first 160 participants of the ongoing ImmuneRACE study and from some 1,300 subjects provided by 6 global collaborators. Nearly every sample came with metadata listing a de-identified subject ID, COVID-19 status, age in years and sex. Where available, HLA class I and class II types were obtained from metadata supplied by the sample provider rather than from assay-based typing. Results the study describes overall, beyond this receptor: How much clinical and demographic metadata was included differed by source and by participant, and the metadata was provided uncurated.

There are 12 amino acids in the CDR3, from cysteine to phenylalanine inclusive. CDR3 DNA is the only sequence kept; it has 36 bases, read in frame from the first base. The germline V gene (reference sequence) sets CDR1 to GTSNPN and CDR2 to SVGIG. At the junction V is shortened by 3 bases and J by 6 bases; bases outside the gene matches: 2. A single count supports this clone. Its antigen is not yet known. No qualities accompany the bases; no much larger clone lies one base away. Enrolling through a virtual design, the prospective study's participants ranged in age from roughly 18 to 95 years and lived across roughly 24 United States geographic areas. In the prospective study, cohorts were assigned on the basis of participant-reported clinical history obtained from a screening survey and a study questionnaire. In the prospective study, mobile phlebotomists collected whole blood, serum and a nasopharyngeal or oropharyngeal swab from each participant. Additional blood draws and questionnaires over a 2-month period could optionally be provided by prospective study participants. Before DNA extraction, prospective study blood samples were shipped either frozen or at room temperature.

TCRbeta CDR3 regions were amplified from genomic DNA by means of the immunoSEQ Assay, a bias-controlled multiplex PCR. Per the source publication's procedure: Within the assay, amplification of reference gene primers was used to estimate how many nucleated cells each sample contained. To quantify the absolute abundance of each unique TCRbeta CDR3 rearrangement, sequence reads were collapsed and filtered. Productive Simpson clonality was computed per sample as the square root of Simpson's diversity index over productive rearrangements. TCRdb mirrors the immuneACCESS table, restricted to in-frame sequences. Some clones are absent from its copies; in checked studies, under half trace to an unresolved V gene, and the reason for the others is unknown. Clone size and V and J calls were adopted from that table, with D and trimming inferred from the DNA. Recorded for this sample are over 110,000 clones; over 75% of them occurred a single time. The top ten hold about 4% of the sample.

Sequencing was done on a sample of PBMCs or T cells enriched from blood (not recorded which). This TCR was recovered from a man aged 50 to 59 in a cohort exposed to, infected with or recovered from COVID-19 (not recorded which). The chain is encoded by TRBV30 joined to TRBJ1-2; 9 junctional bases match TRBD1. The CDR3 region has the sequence CAWRRTGDGYTF. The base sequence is TGTGCCTGGAGAAGGACAGGGGATGGCTACACCTTC.